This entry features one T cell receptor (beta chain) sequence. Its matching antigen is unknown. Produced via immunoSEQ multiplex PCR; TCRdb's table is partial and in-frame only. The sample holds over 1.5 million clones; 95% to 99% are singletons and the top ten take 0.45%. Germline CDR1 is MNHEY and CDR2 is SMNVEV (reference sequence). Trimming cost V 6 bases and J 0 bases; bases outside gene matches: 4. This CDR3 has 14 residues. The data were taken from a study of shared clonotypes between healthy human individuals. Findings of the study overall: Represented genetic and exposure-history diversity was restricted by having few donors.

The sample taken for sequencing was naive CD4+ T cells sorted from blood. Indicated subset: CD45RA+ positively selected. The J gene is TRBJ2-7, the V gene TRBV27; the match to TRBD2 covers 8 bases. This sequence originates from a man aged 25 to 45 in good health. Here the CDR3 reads CASRYSGISYEQYF. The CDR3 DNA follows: TGTGCCAGCAGATATAGCGGGATCTCCTACGAGCAGTACTTC.